These 21 T cell receptor beta chains came from one sample sequenced in a study of blood T cell repertoires in COVID-19. Method: immunoSEQ multiplex PCR; TCRdb's copy keeps in-frame clones and lacks some. The sample consists of around 110,000 clones, over 60% of them appearing once. Sequenced: peripheral blood. These receptors all stem from a man in his 70s with acute or convalescent COVID-19.

This chain uses TRBV10-1 with TRBJ1-1; tentative D call: TRBD1 (6 bases). V lost 5 bases to trimming and J lost 7 bases, with 8 bases between them. CDR1 and CDR2 from the germline V gene are WNHNN and SYGVQD (reference sequence). The CDR3 has 11 residues. CDR3 in DNA: TGCGCCAGCAGTTCGACAGGTGAAGCTTTCTTT. Protein sequence: CASSSTGEAFF.

The chain uses TRBV11-3 and TRBJ2-2; D ambiguous. Germline V CDR1 and CDR2: SGHNT, YENEEA. The CDR3 runs 13 residues. Trimming left V 1 base short and J 5 bases short, with 5 bases between. The CDR3 here is CASSLAVTGELFF. DNA for the CDR3: TGTGCCAGCAGCTTAGCCGTTACCGGGGAGCTGTTTTTT.

V is TRBV5-1 and J is TRBJ2-6, with a possible D match to TRBD2 (6 bases). Trimming pared 4 bases from V and 0 bases from J, leaving 8 bases between. Germline loops: CDR1 SGHRS, CDR2 YFSETQ. The CDR3 sequence is 15 residues long. CDR3 bases: TGCGCCAGCAGCCACGGGGGCTCTGGGGCCAACGTCCTGACTTTC. This codes for CASSHGGSGANVLTF.

This clone was seen many times. This rearrangement joins TRBV6-6 to TRBJ1-5; 9 bases match TRBD1. Trimming took 8 bases from V and 3 from J; bases not matched to a gene: 11. The CDR3 is 16 residues long. The germline V gene encodes CDR1 MNHNY and CDR2 SVGAGI (reference sequence). The CDR3 coding sequence is TGTGCCAGCTCATACAGGGGGCTCCGGATCAATCAGCCCCAGCATTTT. Its translation is CASSYRGLRINQPQHF.

The chain uses TRBV2 and TRBJ1-2, with D possibly TRBD1 on 5 matching bases. Germline V gene data show CDR1 as SNHLY and CDR2 as FYNNEI. This CDR3 comprises 13 residues. Trimming shortened V by 6 bases and J by 3 bases, and 11 bases separated the two germline ends. As DNA, the CDR3 is TGTGCCAGCAGCCGGACAAGGGACTATGGCTACACCTTC. This sequence encodes CASSRTRDYGYTF. Filled out from reference TRBV2 and TRBJ1-2, the complete variable domain reads EPEVTQTPSHQVTQMGQEVILRCVPISNHLYFYWYRQILGQKVEFLVSFYNNEISEKSEIFDDQFSVERPDGSNFTLKIRSTKLEDSAMYFCASSRTRDYGYTFGSGTRLTVV.

This clone was picked up many times. The rearrangement links TRBV19 to TRBJ1-2; no clear D. The CDR3 covers 14 residues. V was cut by 1 base and J by 2 bases, with 8 bases left in between. The germline V gene has CDR1 LNHDA and CDR2 SQIVND (reference sequence). CDR3 protein: CASSIGSRNYGYTF. CDR3 nucleotides: TGTGCCAGTAGTATAGGATCGAGAAACTATGGCTACACCTTC.

The DNA of the CDR3 is TGTGCCAGCTCAGTGAGCACTTGGAACACTGAAGCTTTCTTT. Translated: CASSVSTWNTEAFF. The chain combines TRBV18 with TRBJ1-1; D unresolved. The ends were cut back, 5 bases at V and 1 base at J, with 11 bases in the middle. CDR1 is KGHSH and CDR2 is LQKENI in the germline V gene. The CDR3 covers 14 residues. Complete variable domain (other parts from reference TRBV18 and TRBJ1-1): NAGVMQNPRHLVRRRGQEARLRCSPMKGHSHVYWYRQLPEEGLKFMVYLQKENIIDESGMPKERFSAEFPKEGPSILRIQQVVRGDSAAYFCASSVSTWNTEAFFGQGTRLTVV.

This clone was seen a few times. The chain is built from TRBV29-1 and TRBJ1-5; maybe TRBD1 (5 bases). V was cut by 7 bases and J by 7 bases, with 17 bases left in between. This CDR3 region has 13 residues. Germline CDR1 reads SQVTM; CDR2 reads ANQGSEA. CDR3 DNA: TGCAGCGCCCACGTAGGGCAGGGACAGCCCCAGCATTTT. Protein sequence: CSAHVGQGQPQHF.

This chain joins TRBV5-5 and TRBJ1-5; tentatively, D is TRBD1 (5 bases). V lost 4 bases and J lost 3, with 8 bases in between. This CDR3 is 13 amino acids long. Germline V gene sequence: CDR1 SGHKS, CDR2 YYEKEE (reference sequence). CDR3 sequence: CASSGGTNQPQHF. DNA for the CDR3: TGTGCCAGCAGCGGAGGGACCAATCAGCCCCAGCATTTT.

There are a few counts of this clone. This rearrangement joins TRBV5-4 to TRBJ2-3, with D perhaps matching TRBD2 (6 bases). V was pared by 2 bases and J by 5 bases, with 12 bases between. Germline CDR1 is SGHNT and CDR2 is YYREEE (reference sequence). The CDR3 consists of 14 residues. The CDR3 reads CASSFEAGGDTQYF. In nucleotides, the CDR3 is TGTGCCAGCAGCTTTGAAGCGGGTGGAGATACGCAGTATTTT. Using reference TRBV5-4 and TRBJ2-3 for the parts outside the CDR3, the full variable domain is ETGVTQSPTHLIKTRGQQVTLRCSSQSGHNTVSWYQQALGQGPQFIFQYYREEENGRGNFPPRFSGLQFPNYSSELNVNALELDDSALYLCASSFEAGGDTQYFGPGTRLTVL.

As to this clone: One end of the junction does not line up with germline, which may come from a read error. The chain couples TRBV3-1 (or the pseudogene TRBV3-2) to TRBJ2-5, with a tentative D call TRBD2 (7 bases). This CDR3 comprises 15 residues. Germline CDR1 and CDR2: LGHDT and YNNKEL (reference sequence). This CDR3 reads CANSSSKGGLGTQYF. The DNA for the CDR3 is TGTGCCAACAGCTCTTCTAAGGGGGGGCTAGGGACCCAGTACTTC.

The chain carries TRBV9 and TRBJ2-4; D unresolved. V was clipped by 4 bases and J by 6 bases, with 8 bases between them. The CDR3 is made up of 12 amino acids. The germline gives CDR1 SGDLS, CDR2 YYNGEE. The CDR3 coding sequence is TGTGCCAGCAGCCCCGGTGGAAACATTCAGTACTTC. Amino acid sequence: CASSPGGNIQYF.

This rearrangement joins TRBV7-2 to TRBJ2-2; perhaps TRBD1 as D (6 bases). In germline, CDR1 is SGHTA, CDR2 FQGNSA. The CDR3 spans 15 residues. Trimming removed 1 base from V and 3 bases from J, with 9 bases in between. CDR3 DNA: TGTGCCAGCAGCTTAGGAGGGGGACACACCGGGGAGCTGTTTTTT. Residues: CASSLGGGHTGELFF.

V and J are TRBV19 and TRBJ2-5; perhaps TRBD2 as D (5 bases). This CDR3 has 12 amino acids. CDR1 LNHDA and CDR2 SQIVND come from the germline V gene (reference sequence). The ends were cut back, 5 bases at V and 5 bases at J, with 9 bases in the middle. In DNA form, the CDR3 reads TGTGCCAGTAGTCCGGGGAAGGAGACCCAGTACTTC. Its translation is CASSPGKETQYF.

The rearrangement uses TRBV2 and TRBJ1-1; D is uncertain. This CDR3 is 15 amino acids long. Trimming removed 6 bases from V and 0 bases from J, with 14 bases in between. Germline V gene data show CDR1 as SNHLY and CDR2 as FYNNEI. In DNA, the CDR3 is TGTGCCAGCAGAGCCACTAGGGTTCTGAACACTGAAGCTTTCTTT. It encodes CASRATRVLNTEAFF.

The CDR3 here is CSASGDRGPDTQYF. In nucleotides, the CDR3 is TGCAGCGCCTCAGGGGATCGAGGTCCAGATACGCAGTATTTT. The chain uses TRBV29-1 and TRBJ2-3; perhaps TRBD1 as D (6 bases). From germline, CDR1 is SQVTM and CDR2 ANQGSEA. V was shortened by 7 bases and J by 4 bases, with 18 bases between the two germline ends. The CDR3 covers 14 residues.

In its sample, this clone was seen once. The V gene is TRBV24-1, the J gene TRBJ2-2, with 13 bases aligning to TRBD2. Germline trimming cut 2 bases from V and 3 bases from J; bases unmatched to any gene: 5. CDR1 KGHDR and CDR2 SFDVKD come from the germline V gene. The CDR3 runs to 18 residues. CDR3 in DNA: TGTGCCACCAGTGATTCCGGGACTAGCGGGGACCACACCGGGGAGCTGTTTTTT. Residues: CATSDSGTSGDHTGELFF.

J is TRBJ1-1 and V is TRBV19; 7 bases agree with TRBD1. Germline CDR1 reads LNHDA; CDR2 reads SQIVND (reference sequence). CDR3 length equals 14 residues. The trim removed 3 bases at V and 6 bases at J, leaving 7 bases unmatched. Here the CDR3 DNA reads TGTGCCAGTAGTATTCAGGGGGAATCTTCTGAAGCTTTCTTT. This gives the protein CASSIQGESSEAFF. Full variable domain (rest looked up from reference TRBV19 and TRBJ1-1): DGGITQSPKYLFRKEGQNVTLSCEQNLNHDAMYWYRQDPGQGLRLIYYSQIVNDFQKGDIAEGYSVSREKKESFPLTVTSAQKNPTAFYLCASSIQGESSEAFFGQGTRLTVV.

The rearrangement uses TRBV14 and TRBJ1-5; 8 nucleotides align to TRBD1. The germline CDR1 and CDR2 sequences are SGHDN and FVKESK. The CDR3 extends over 15 amino acids. With 4 bases clipped from V and 5 bases from J, the junction kept 7 bases outside the gene matches. CDR3: CASSLRTGPDQPQHF. CDR3 nucleotides: TGTGCCAGCAGCCTAAGGACAGGGCCGGATCAGCCCCAGCATTTT.

CDR3 amino acids: CASSWTRDQPQHF. The DNA of the CDR3 is TGTGCCAGCAGCTGGACTCGTGATCAGCCCCAGCATTTT. The chain uses TRBV3-1 (or the pseudogene TRBV3-2) and TRBJ1-5; D gene unclear. V lost 5 bases, J lost 5 bases, and 10 bases lay in between. Germline assignment: CDR1 LGHDT and CDR2 YNNKEL (reference sequence). The CDR3 covers 13 residues.

The rearrangement uses TRBV7-2 and TRBJ2-7; 7 bases map to TRBD1. Germline values: CDR1 SGHTA, CDR2 FQGNSA. CDR3 length equals 15 residues. With 1 base clipped from V and 1 base from J, the junction kept 4 bases outside the gene matches. The CDR3 sequence: CASSLVARGSYEQYF. As DNA, the CDR3 is TGTGCCAGCAGCTTAGTGGCCAGGGGGTCCTACGAGCAGTACTTC.